The 12 T cell receptor beta chains below come from one sample, sequenced in a study of somatic mutations in cytotoxic T cells in rheumatoid arthritis (dated by TCRdb to about 2017). Receptor libraries were prepared by the immunoSEQ multiplex PCR assay. TCRdb provides this immuneACCESS table in a form limited to in-frame rearrangements. Some clones are lacking; in checked studies, under half of them reflect an unresolved V gene, and why the rest are absent is not known. The sample table shows some 20,000 clones, and about two thirds are seen once. 15% to 20% of the sample is in the top ten clones. The specimen was CD8+ T cells sorted from blood. Receptors originate from an adult with rheumatoid arthritis.

The genes are TRBV11-2 and TRBJ1-2, with 8 nucleotides matching TRBD1. V trimming: 2 bases; J trimming: 3 bases; junction bases outside the gene matches: 5. This CDR3 region has 15 residues. Per germline, CDR1 SGHAT and CDR2 FQNNGV. For the CDR3, the DNA is TGTGCCAGCAGCTTATCCCCGGGACAGGACTATGGCTACACCTTC. This gives the protein CASSLSPGQDYGYTF.

This clone was seen more than once but under ten times. The chain combines TRBV27 with TRBJ1-2; TRBD1 is a possible D gene (6 bases). Germline CDR1 and CDR2: MNHEY and SMNVEV (reference sequence). The CDR3 contains 13 residues. V was shortened by 0 bases and J by 7 bases, with 9 bases between the two germline ends. The CDR3 sequence: CASSLSYRVGYTF. The CDR3 DNA reads TGTGCCAGCAGTTTATCTTACAGGGTTGGCTACACCTTC.

V and J are TRBV4-3 and TRBJ2-6; D gene unclear. Trimming removed 0 bases from V and 0 bases from J, with 6 bases in between. The CDR3 is 16 residues long. CDR1 and CDR2 from the germline V gene are LGHNA and YSLEER. CDR3 sequence: CASSQDADSGANVLTF. The DNA for the CDR3 is TGCGCCAGCAGCCAAGATGCCGACTCTGGGGCCAACGTCCTGACTTTC.

In this sample, this clone turned up once. The chain has TRBV13 and TRBJ2-1; 10 positions agree with TRBD2. This CDR3 comprises 15 residues. CDR1 PRHDT and CDR2 FYEKMQ come from the germline V gene (reference sequence). Germline trimming cut 5 bases from V and 0 bases from J; bases unmatched to any gene: 1. The CDR3 nucleotides read TGTGCCAGCAGCCAGCGGGGGGGCTCCTACAATGAGCAGTTCTTC. As protein: CASSQRGGSYNEQFF.

The DNA of the CDR3 is TGTGCCAGCAGTTTAGGGGCGGGGGGGCTAGATACGCAGTATTTT. Translated, it gives CASSLGAGGLDTQYF. The chain recombines TRBV27 with TRBJ2-3, with 9 bases that match TRBD2. Looked up from germline, CDR1 is MNHEY and CDR2 is SMNVEV (reference sequence). Trimming removed 2 bases from V and 5 bases from J; junction bases left unmatched: 5. This CDR3 has 15 residues.

This rearrangement joins TRBV30 to TRBJ1-4, with 7 bases fitting TRBD1. This CDR3 is 15 amino acids long. Germline loops: CDR1 GTSNPN, CDR2 SVGIG (reference sequence). V was pared by 3 bases and J by 1 base, with 5 bases of the junction left unmatched. The CDR3 protein is CAWSLGTVTNEKLFF. In DNA, the CDR3 is TGTGCCTGGAGCCTGGGGACAGTAACTAATGAAAAACTGTTTTTT.

This clone occurred a few times. This sequence joins TRBV5-1 and TRBJ1-6, with TRBD1 matching over 7 bases. CDR1 and CDR2 from the germline V gene are SGHRS and YFSETQ. The ends lost 0 bases at V and 10 bases at J; junction bases unmatched: 7. The CDR3 is made up of 15 amino acids. The CDR3 is CASSLATGEESPLHF. CDR3 sequence (DNA): TGCGCCAGCAGCTTGGCAACAGGGGAGGAATCACCCCTCCACTTT.

This clone was observed a handful of times. J is TRBJ1-1 and V is TRBV29-1; 8 positions match TRBD1. CDR1 and CDR2 from the germline V gene are SQVTM and ANQGSEA. V trimming: 7 bases; J trimming: 0 bases; junction bases outside the gene matches: 7. The CDR3 runs 14 residues. The CDR3 reads CSGIGQGLNTEAFF. DNA of the CDR3: TGCAGCGGTATAGGACAGGGTTTGAACACTGAAGCTTTCTTT.

The chain has TRBV27 and TRBJ1-5, with a possible D match to TRBD1 (6 bases). The CDR3 runs to 14 residues. V dropped 4 bases and J dropped 6 bases, with 13 bases sitting between them. CDR1 is MNHEY and CDR2 is SMNVEV in the germline V gene (reference sequence). CDR3 nucleotide sequence: TGTGCCAGCAGTTCCATACAGGGCATTCAGCCCCAGCATTTT. Translating gives CASSSIQGIQPQHF.

The CDR3 spells CASSLPPRSGANTGELFF. For the CDR3, the DNA is TGTGCCAGCAGTTTACCCCCCCGTAGCGGGGCGAACACCGGGGAGCTGTTTTTT. This rearrangement joins TRBV27 to TRBJ2-2; 8 bases map to TRBD2. This CDR3 has 18 residues. Germline assignment: CDR1 MNHEY and CDR2 SMNVEV (reference sequence). Unmatched junction bases numbered 8, after V lost 2 bases and J lost 0 bases.

A few counts support this clone. The rearrangement uses TRBV27 and TRBJ1-6; no clear D gene. The length of the CDR3 is 14 residues. Trimming took 2 bases from V and 5 from J, leaving 7 bases between them. The germline CDR1 and CDR2 sequences are MNHEY and SMNVEV (reference sequence). CDR3 region: CASSLGTDNSPLHF. DNA for the CDR3: TGTGCCAGCAGTTTAGGCACCGATAATTCACCCCTCCACTTT.

The genes are TRBV2 and TRBJ2-1; 14 bases align to TRBD2. The trim removed 6 bases at V and 8 bases at J, leaving 3 bases unmatched. Germline values: CDR1 SNHLY, CDR2 FYNNEI. There are 14 residues in the CDR3. In DNA form, the CDR3 reads TGTGCCAGCAGGACTAGCGGGGGGGCCGATGAGCAGTTCTTC. Its protein is CASRTSGGADEQFF.